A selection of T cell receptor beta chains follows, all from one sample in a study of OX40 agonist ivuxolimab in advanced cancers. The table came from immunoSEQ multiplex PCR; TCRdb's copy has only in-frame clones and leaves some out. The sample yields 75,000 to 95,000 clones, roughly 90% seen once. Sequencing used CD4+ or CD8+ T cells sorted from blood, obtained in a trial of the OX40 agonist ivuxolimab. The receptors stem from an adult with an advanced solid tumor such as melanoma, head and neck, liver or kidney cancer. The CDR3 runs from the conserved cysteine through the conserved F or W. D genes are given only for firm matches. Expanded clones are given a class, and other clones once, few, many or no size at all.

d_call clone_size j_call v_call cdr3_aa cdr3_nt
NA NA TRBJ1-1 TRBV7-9 CASTLLGGKTEAFF TGTGCCAGCACCCTATTAGGAGGGAAAACTGAAGCTTTCTTT
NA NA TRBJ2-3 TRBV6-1 CATGQTDTQYF TGTGCCACGGGGCAAACAGATACGCAGTATTTT
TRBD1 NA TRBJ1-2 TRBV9 CASSPRQGSYGYTF TGTGCCAGCAGCCCGAGACAGGGATCCTATGGCTACACCTTC
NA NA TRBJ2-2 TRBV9 CASSVEVSNTGELFF TGTGCCAGCAGCGTAGAAGTCTCCAACACCGGGGAGCTGTTTTTT
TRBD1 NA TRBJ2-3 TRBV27 CASASRGHADTQYF TGTGCCAGCGCCTCCAGGGGGCACGCGGATACGCAGTATTTT
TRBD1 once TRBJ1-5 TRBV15 CATSRDSRGQGDGNQPQHF TGTGCCACCAGCAGAGATTCGCGAGGACAGGGAGATGGCAATCAGCCCCAGCATTTT
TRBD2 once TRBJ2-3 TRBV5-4 CASSYYLAGVSTDTQYF TGTGCCAGCAGCTATTACTTAGCGGGAGTGAGCACAGATACGCAGTATTTT
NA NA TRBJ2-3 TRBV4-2 CASRLTGQSDTQYF TGTGCCAGCAGGCTAACCGGACAGTCAGATACGCAGTATTTT
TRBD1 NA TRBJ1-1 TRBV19 CASRSPGTAPQAFF TGTGCCAGTAGATCCCCCGGGACAGCCCCTCAAGCTTTCTTT
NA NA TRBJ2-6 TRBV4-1 CASTRGPSGANVLTF TGCGCCAGCACCCGGGGCCCCTCAGGGGCCAACGTCCTGACTTTC
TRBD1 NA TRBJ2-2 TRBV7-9 CASSPDRVIGELFF TGTGCCAGCAGCCCTGACAGGGTTATCGGGGAGCTGTTTTTT
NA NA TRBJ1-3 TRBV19 CASNDGGYSGNTIYF TGTGCCAGTAACGATGGCGGATACTCTGGAAACACCATATATTTT
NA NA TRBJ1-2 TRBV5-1 CASSLGQKRYTF TGCGCCAGCAGCTTGGGACAGAAGCGCTACACCTTC
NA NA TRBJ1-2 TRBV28 CASSTGTLRFGGYTF TGTGCCAGCAGCACCGGGACCCTAAGGTTTGGCGGCTACACCTTC
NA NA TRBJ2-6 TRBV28 CASSLVGQAGANVLTF TGTGCCAGCAGTTTGGTAGGACAAGCTGGGGCCAACGTCCTGACTTTC
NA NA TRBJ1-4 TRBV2 CASSGMSNEKLFF TGTGCCAGCAGTGGTATGTCGAATGAAAAACTGTTTTTT
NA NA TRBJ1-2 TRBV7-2 CASSPGVDRNYGYTF TGTGCCAGCAGCCCGGGAGTCGACAGAAACTATGGCTACACCTTC
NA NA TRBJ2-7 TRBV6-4 CASSDSRVWRGVWEQYF TGTGCCAGCAGTGACTCCCGGGTTTGGAGGGGGGTCTGGGAGCAGTACTTC